The entry that follows covers one T cell receptor beta chain sequence. The CDR3 consists of 15 residues. The J segment lost 5 bases and the V segment lost 5 bases, leaving 11 bases of the junction unmatched. Germline V gives CDR1 LNHDA, CDR2 SQIVND (reference sequence). These data come from a study of T cell changes during pregnancy in multiple sclerosis. Profiling relied on immunoSEQ multiplex PCR, and the TCRdb table lists in-frame clones only, not all of them. The sample has 80,000 to 95,000 clones, over 85% seen once. This sequence was found in a female donor in good health, enrolled as a control in a pregnancy study. The chain combines TRBV19 with TRBJ2-5, with 7 nucleotides matching TRBD1. Material: peripheral blood, obtained in the third trimester of pregnancy. The CDR3 sequence is CASSLYGQVEETQYF. CDR3 sequence (DNA): TGTGCCAGTAGTTTGTACGGACAGGTGGAGGAGACCCAGTACTTC.